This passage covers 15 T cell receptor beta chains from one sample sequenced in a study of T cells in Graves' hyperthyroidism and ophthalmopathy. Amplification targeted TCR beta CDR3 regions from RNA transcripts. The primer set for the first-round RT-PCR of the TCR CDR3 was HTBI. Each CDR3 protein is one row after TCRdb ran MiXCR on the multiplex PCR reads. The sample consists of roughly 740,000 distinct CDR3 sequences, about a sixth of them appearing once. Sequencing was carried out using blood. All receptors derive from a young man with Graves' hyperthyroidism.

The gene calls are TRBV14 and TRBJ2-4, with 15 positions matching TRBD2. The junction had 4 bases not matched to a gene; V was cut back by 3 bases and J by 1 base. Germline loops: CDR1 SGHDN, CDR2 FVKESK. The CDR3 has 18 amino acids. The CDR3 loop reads CASSQGLAGGPAKNIQYF. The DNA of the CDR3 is TGTGCCAGCAGCCAGGGACTAGCGGGAGGCCCGGCCAAAAACATTCAGTACTTC.

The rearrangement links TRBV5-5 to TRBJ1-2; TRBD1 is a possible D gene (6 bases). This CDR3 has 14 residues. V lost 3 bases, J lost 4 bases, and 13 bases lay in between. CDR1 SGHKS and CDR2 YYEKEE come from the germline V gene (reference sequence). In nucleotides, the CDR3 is TGTGCCAGCAGCTACCGGACAGCCGGCTATGGCTACACCTTC. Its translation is CASSYRTAGYGYTF.

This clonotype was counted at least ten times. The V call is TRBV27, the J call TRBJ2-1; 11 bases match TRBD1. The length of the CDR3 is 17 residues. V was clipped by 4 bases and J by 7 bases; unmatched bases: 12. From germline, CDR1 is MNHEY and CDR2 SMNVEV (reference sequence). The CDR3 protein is CASSSPARTGGWNEQFF. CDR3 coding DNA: TGTGCCAGCAGTTCCCCCGCGCGGACAGGGGGCTGGAATGAGCAGTTCTTC.

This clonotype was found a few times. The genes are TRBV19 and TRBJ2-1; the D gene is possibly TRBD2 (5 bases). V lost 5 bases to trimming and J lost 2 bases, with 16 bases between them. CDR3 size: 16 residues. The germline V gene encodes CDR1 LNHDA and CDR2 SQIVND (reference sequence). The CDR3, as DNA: TGTGCCAGTAGTCTTTCGGGGAGTCTAGCCTACAATGAGCAGTTCTTC. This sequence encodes CASSLSGSLAYNEQFF.

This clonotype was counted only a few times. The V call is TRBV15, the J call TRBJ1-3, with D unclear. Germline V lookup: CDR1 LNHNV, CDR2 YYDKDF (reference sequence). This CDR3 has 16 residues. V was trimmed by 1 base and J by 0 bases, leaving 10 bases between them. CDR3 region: CATSRGGRSSGNTIYF. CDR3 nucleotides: TGTGCCACCAGCAGAGGAGGACGGAGCTCTGGAAACACCATATATTTT.

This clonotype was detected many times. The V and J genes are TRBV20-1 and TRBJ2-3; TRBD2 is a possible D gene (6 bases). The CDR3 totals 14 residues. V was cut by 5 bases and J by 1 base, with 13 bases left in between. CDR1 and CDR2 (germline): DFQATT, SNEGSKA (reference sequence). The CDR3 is CSAPLPGGTDTQYF. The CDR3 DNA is TGCAGTGCTCCCCTCCCGGGAGGCACAGATACGCAGTATTTT.

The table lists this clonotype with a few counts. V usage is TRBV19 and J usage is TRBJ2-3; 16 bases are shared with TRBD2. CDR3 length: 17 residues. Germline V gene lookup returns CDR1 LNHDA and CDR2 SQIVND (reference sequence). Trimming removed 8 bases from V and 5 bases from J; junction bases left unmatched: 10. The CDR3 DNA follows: TGTGCCAGTGAGGGACTAGCGGGAGGGCCCCAGGGAGATACGCAGTATTTT. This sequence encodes CASEGLAGGPQGDTQYF.

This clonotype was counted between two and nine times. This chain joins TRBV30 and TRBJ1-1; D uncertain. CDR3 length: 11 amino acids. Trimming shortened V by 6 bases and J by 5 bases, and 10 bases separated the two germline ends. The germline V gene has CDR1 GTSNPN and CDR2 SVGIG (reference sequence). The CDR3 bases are TGTGCCTGTGCCCGCGGGACTGAAGCTTTCTTT. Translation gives CACARGTEAFF.

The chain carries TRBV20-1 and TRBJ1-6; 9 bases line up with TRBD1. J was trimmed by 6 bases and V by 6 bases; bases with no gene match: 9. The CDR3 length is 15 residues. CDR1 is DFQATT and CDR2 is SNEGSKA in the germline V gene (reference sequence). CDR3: CSAAKGQGLNSPLHF. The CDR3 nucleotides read TGCAGTGCCGCGAAGGGACAGGGCCTTAATTCACCCCTCCACTTT.

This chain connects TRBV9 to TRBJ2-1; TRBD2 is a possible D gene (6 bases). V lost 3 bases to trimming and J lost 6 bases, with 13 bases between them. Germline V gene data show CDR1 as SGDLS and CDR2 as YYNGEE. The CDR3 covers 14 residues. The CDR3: CASSAAGGANEQFF. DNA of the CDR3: TGTGCCAGCAGCGCGGCGGGCGGGGCCAATGAGCAGTTCTTC.

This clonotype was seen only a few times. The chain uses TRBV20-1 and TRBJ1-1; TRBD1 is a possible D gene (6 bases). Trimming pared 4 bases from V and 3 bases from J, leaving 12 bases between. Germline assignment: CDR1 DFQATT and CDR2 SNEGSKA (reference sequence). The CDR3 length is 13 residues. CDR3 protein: CSATPDRYTEAFF. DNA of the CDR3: TGCAGTGCTACACCCGACAGGTACACTGAAGCTTTCTTT.

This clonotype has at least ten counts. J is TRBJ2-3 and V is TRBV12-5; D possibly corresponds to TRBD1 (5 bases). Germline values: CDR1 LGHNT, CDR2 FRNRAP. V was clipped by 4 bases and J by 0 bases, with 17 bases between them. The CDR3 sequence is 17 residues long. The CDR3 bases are TGTGCTAGTGGTTCTCGCGACAGCTGGCTGAGCACAGATACGCAGTATTTT. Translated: CASGSRDSWLSTDTQYF.

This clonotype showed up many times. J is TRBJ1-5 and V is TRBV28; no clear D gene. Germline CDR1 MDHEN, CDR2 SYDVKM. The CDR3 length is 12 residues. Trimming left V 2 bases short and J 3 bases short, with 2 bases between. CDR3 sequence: CASSLLNQPQHF. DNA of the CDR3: TGTGCCAGCAGTTTACTCAATCAGCCCCAGCATTTT.

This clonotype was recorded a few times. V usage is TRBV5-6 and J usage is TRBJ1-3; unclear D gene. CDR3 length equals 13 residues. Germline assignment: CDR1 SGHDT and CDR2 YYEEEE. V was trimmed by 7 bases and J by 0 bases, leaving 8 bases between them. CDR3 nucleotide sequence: TGTGCCAGCGGAAAGTACTCTGGAAACACCATATATTTT. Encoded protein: CASGKYSGNTIYF.

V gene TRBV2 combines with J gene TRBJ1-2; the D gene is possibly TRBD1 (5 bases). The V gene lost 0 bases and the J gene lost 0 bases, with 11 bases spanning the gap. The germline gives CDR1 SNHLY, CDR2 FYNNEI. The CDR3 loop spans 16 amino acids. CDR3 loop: CASSEAGGIANYGYTF. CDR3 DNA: TGTGCCAGCAGTGAAGCGGGGGGAATCGCTAACTATGGCTACACCTTC.